Listed here are 5 T cell receptor beta chains from one sample, sequenced in a study of vaccination and CD4 T cells after COVID-19. The Oncomine TCR Beta short-read assay was applied to DNA of cultured CD4+ T cells. Using its own MiXCR run on the PCR reads, TCRdb lists one record per CDR3 protein. The sample contains about 13,000 distinct CDR3 sequences, just under 75% of which appear only once. Treatment denoted: roughly ten-day PBMC culture with coronavirus spike peptide pools or control peptides (ViraFEST assay). These receptors' targets are unknown. The specimen was CD4+ T cells from blood, cultured in vitro. The origin of the receptors is a human donor who had recovered from COVID-19.

The chain is built from TRBV11-2 and TRBJ1-2; maybe TRBD1 (6 bases). This CDR3 has 14 amino acids. Germline CDR1 is SGHAT and CDR2 is FQNNGV. The V end was cut by 5 bases, the J end by 2 bases, with 12 bases between. CDR3 sequence reads: CASSLNRDNYGYTF. In DNA form, the CDR3 reads TGTGCCAGCAGCCTGAACAGGGACAACTATGGCTACACCTTC.

The rearrangement uses TRBV30 and TRBJ2-7; a possible D gene is TRBD2 (5 bases). Germline V gene lookup returns CDR1 GTSNPN and CDR2 SVGIG (reference sequence). This CDR3 region has 14 residues. V gave up 0 bases and J gave up 2 bases, with 11 bases separating them. CDR3 sequence: CAWSVSGIPYEQYF. The CDR3 DNA sequence: TGTGCCTGGAGTGTATCCGGGATCCCCTACGAGCAGTACTTC.

The chain couples TRBV7-7 to TRBJ2-5; weak D call: TRBD1 (6 bases). Germline loops: CDR1 SSHAT, CDR2 FNYEAQ (reference sequence). V was pared by 3 bases and J by 5 bases, with 13 bases between. This CDR3 is 14 amino acids long. The CDR3 sequence: CASSFLGAWETQYF. The CDR3 nucleotides read TGTGCCAGCAGCTTTCTGGGGGCCTGGGAGACCCAGTACTTC.

V and J are TRBV7-6 and TRBJ2-5, with 8 positions matching TRBD2. Per germline, CDR1 SGHVS and CDR2 FNYEAQ. Trimming removed 10 bases from V and 4 bases from J; junction bases left unmatched: 8. This CDR3 has 13 residues. The CDR3 here is CATSPGGGETQYF. Written as DNA, the CDR3 is TGTGCCACTTCACCGGGGGGGGGAGAGACCCAGTACTTC.

The chain is built from TRBV27 and TRBJ2-7; 13 positions agree with TRBD2. The V gene's germline CDR1 is MNHEY and CDR2 SMNVEV (reference sequence). This CDR3 region has 18 residues. The ends lost 6 bases at V and 0 bases at J; junction bases unmatched: 11. The CDR3 reads CASSHTGTSGALSYEQYF. As DNA, the CDR3 is TGTGCCAGCAGCCACACCGGGACTAGCGGGGCCCTCTCCTACGAGCAGTACTTC.